This is a list of T cell receptor beta chains from one sample in a study of CD8+CD57+ T cells in acquired aplastic anemia. TCRdb reprocessed the reads via MiXCR and lists one record per CDR3 protein. The sample lists 200,000 to 250,000 distinct CDR3 sequences, almost 35% seen once, with 1.1% in the top ten. The sequencing sample was made of sorted CD4+, CD8+, or CD8+CD57+ T cells (not recorded which) from PBMCs. Receptors originate from a human donor in good health, serving as a control. The CDR3 runs from the conserved cysteine through the conserved F or W. Each record gives: J gene, D gene, V gene, clone size, CDR3 protein, CDR3 DNA. D genes are given only for firm matches. Size is stated for part of the rows, as once, few or many counts, or as a class when the clone is expanded.

TRBJ1-5	.	TRBV30	.	CAWSVSRSERQPQHF	TGTGCCTGGAGTGTCTCTCGATCTGAGCGTCAGCCCCAGCATTTT
TRBJ1-6	.	TRBV15	many	CATSRSERFIGGSSYNSPLHF	TGTGCCACCAGCAGATCGGAAAGGTTCATTGGCGGGAGCTCCTATAATTCACCCCTCCACTTT
TRBJ2-5	.	TRBV20-1	many	CSATASVETQYF	TGCAGTGCTACTGCTTCGGTGGAGACCCAGTACTTC
TRBJ1-2	TRBD1	TRBV29-1	.	CSLDQGARYGYTF	TGCAGCTTAGACCAGGGGGCTCGATATGGCTACACCTTC
TRBJ2-5	.	TRBV10-2	once	CASSERGRAELSKETQYF	TGCGCCAGCAGTGAACGTGGCAGGGCCGAACTATCGAAGGAGACCCAGTACTTC
TRBJ1-5	TRBD1	TRBV24-1	many	CATNRGLGQPQHF	TGTGCCACCAACAGGGGGTTGGGTCAGCCCCAGCATTTT
TRBJ1-2	TRBD1	TRBV7-8	.	CASSLKGQGANYGYTF	TGTGCCAGCAGCTTAAAGGGACAGGGGGCGAACTATGGCTACACCTTC
TRBJ1-5	.	TRBV3-1	few	CASSQAGGPGQPQHF	TGTGCCAGCAGCCAAGCTGGGGGTCCGGGGCAGCCCCAGCATTTT
TRBJ2-7	.	TRBV2	many	CASGQGLVEQYF	TGTGCCAGCGGTCAGGGGCTCGTCGAGCAGTACTTC
TRBJ2-7	.	TRBV6-1	many	CASTSSGTYEQYF	TGTGCCAGCACCTCATCAGGCACCTACGAGCAGTACTTC
TRBJ2-7	TRBD2	TRBV9	.	CASSPKGLEYEQYF	TGTGCCAGCAGCCCTAAGGGACTAGAATACGAGCAGTACTTC
TRBJ1-5	.	TRBV5-8	.	CASSPWDINQPQHF	TGTGCCAGCAGCCCATGGGACATCAATCAGCCCCAGCATTTT
TRBJ1-3	TRBD1	TRBV5-1	.	CASSSGQGLSSGNTIYF	TGCGCCAGCAGCTCCGGACAGGGCCTAAGCTCTGGAAACACCATATATTTT
TRBJ2-7	.	TRBV15	.	CATSRDVRGSEQYF	TGTGCCACCAGCAGAGATGTCAGGGGTAGCGAGCAGTACTTC
TRBJ2-3	.	TRBV3-1	.	CASSPPRGVPSTDTQYF	TGTGCCAGCAGCCCACCTAGGGGGGTCCCTAGCACAGATACGCAGTATTTT
TRBJ2-1	TRBD2	TRBV7-2	.	CASTLPVGGSQWYEQFF	TGTGCCAGCACTCTACCCGTCGGGGGGAGTCAGTGGTATGAGCAGTTCTTC